This T cell receptor (beta chain) is from a study of OX40 agonist ivuxolimab in advanced cancers. As for the study more broadly: Ivuxolimab was an agonistic, fully human IgG2 monoclonal antibody directed against OX40 (CD134), a costimulatory receptor. Intravenous ivuxolimab was administered to patients every 2 weeks at six dose levels: 0.01, 0.1, 0.3, 1.5, 3 and 10 mg/kg. Of the roughly 51 patients in dose escalation, about 20 had hepatocellular carcinoma, some 15 had melanoma, 9 had renal cell carcinoma and 9 had head and neck cancer. A male proportion of 82.7% and a mean age of approximately 55 years, ranging from 23 to 79, were recorded for the dose-escalation cohort. Prior anti-PD-1, anti-PD-L1 or anti-CTLA-4 therapy was permitted, and checkpoint inhibitors had been received by more than 35% of dose-escalation patients. Partial responses occurred in three dose-escalation patients, of whom one had hepatocellular carcinoma and two had cutaneous melanoma. The purpose of peripheral TCRbeta sequencing was to test whether ivuxolimab changed TCR sequence diversity and led to clonal T-cell expansion. The monotherapy dose-escalation portion (N ≈ 50 patients) of the phase I ivuxolimab trial is reported in the paper. What the work shows at the level of the full study, not this receptor alone: After ivuxolimab, expanded clones were on average more numerous among CD8+ T cells than among CD4+ T cells. Antigen specificity was not determined for the clonally expanded peripheral T cells. At doses of 0.1 to 3.0 mg/kg, clonal expansion of both CD4+ and CD8+ blood T cells was observed from baseline to week 6. In the 0.1-3.0 mg/kg groups, partial responders had among the lowest normalized peripheral clonal expansion, particularly in CD8+ T cells. Low levels of normalized T-cell clonal expansion were also seen in some patients who did not respond.

In regard to this clone: Its antigen is currently not known. No much larger clonotype is one base removed from it; base qualities were not supplied.

Counted from cysteine to phenylalanine, this CDR3 has 13 amino acids. Only CDR3 DNA is held: 39 bases, read in frame from base 1. Taken from the germline V gene, the CDR1 and CDR2 loops are SGHTA and FQGNSA. At the junction V is shortened by 10 bases and J by 4 bases; bases outside the gene matches: 8. Patients with autoimmune disease history or receiving systemic immunosuppression were excluded from the trial. Peripheral blood for TCR sequencing was collected from all dose cohorts at baseline, on cycle 4 day 1, and on cycle 7 day 1. The samples were taken from a phase I, first-in-human, multicenter, open-label dose-escalation trial of ivuxolimab. Adults with locally advanced or metastatic melanoma, renal cell, hepatocellular, or head and neck squamous cell carcinoma were enrolled in the trial. Before TCR sequencing, CD4+ T cells and CD8+ T cells were sorted from peripheral blood as separate populations.

Genomic DNA was extracted from sorted cells for sequencing of the TCRbeta CDR3 region. The immunoSEQ Assay was used to sequence the TCRbeta CDR3 regions. Held by TCRdb, this immuneACCESS table contains in-frame sequences only and omits some clones. Under half of the omission traces to an unresolved V gene where checked; the cause of the rest is unknown. The sample table contains 55,000 to 80,000 clones; only one count was recorded for about nine tenths of them. The top ten constitute more than 2.5% of the sample. The source of this sequence is an adult with an advanced solid tumor such as melanoma, head and neck, liver or kidney cancer. The chain links TRBV7-2 with TRBJ1-1; TRBD1 aligns with 8 central bases. Sequencing was performed on CD4+ or CD8+ T cells sorted from blood, taken in a trial of the OX40 agonist ivuxolimab. The CDR3 corresponds to CATKAQGGTEAFF. The nucleotides read TGTGCCACCAAGGCACAGGGGGGCACTGAAGCTTTCTTT. Joined to the reference TRBV7-2 and TRBJ1-1 proteins, this CDR3 gives the full variable domain: GAGVSQSPSNKVTEKGKDVELRCDPISGHTALYWYRQSLGQGLEFLIYFQGNSAPDKSGLPSDRFSAERTGGSVSTLTIQRTQQEDSAVYLCATKAQGGTEAFFGQGTRLTVV.